This T cell receptor beta chain is drawn from a study of blood T cell repertoires in COVID-19. As for the study in general: The samples span acute and convalescent COVID-19 from the United States, Italy and Spain.

Only in-frame clones appear in the TCRdb table, and some are missing; sequencing was by immunoSEQ multiplex PCR. This table has over 200,000 clones, 89% appearing once. CDR1 and CDR2 from the germline V gene are SGHRS and YFSETQ. The CDR3 consists of 14 residues. V lost 0 bases and J 6 bases, leaving 10 bases between the germline ends. This receptor was identified in a woman between 35 and 50 years old with acute or convalescent COVID-19. V usage is TRBV5-1 and J usage is TRBJ1-3; D is ambiguous. The sample comprised peripheral blood. The CDR3 here is CASSLGGGSNTIYF. The CDR3 DNA is TGCGCCAGCAGCTTGGGAGGCGGATCAAACACCATATATTTT.